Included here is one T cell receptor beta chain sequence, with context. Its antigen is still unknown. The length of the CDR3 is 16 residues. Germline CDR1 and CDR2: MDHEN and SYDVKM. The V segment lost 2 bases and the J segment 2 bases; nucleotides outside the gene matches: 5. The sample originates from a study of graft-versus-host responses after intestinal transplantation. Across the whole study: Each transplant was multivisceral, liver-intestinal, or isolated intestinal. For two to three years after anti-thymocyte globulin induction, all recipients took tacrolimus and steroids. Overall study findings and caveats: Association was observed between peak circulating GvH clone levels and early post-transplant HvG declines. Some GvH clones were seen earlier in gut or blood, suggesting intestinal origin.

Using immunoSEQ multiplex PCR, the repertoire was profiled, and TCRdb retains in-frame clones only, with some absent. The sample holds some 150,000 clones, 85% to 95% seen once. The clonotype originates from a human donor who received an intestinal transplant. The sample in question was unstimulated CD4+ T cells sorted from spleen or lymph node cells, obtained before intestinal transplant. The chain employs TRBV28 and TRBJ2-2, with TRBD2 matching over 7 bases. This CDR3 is CASSLGLAVNTGELFF. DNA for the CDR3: TGTGCCAGCAGTTTAGGGCTAGCGGTTAACACCGGGGAGCTGTTTTTT. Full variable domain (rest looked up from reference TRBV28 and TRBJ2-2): DVKVTQSSRYLVKRTGEKVFLECVQDMDHENMFWYRQDPGLGLRLIYFSYDVKMKEKGDIPEGYSVSREKKERFSLILESASTNQTSMYLCASSLGLAVNTGELFFGEGSRLTVL.